The T cell receptor beta chain described here comes from a study of CD8+CD57+ T cells in acquired aplastic anemia. Background on the study: Each DNA sample taken from sorted CD4+ and CD8+ cells came to 2.5 to 4 ug on average.

CD8+CD57+ cell expansion, shown by flow cytometry, had occurred in the patients selected for sequencing. Acquired aplastic anemia of severe grade affected all patients. No therapy had been given to the patients at the time of blood sampling. Note on this clonotype: Its antigen is undetermined.

Genomic DNA constituted the template upon which TCR beta VDJ and CDR3 profiling was performed. TCRdb re-called the reads with MiXCR, one entry per CDR3 protein. The repertoire includes just over 150,000 distinct CDR3 sequences, 40% to 60% of them detected once, and about 30% sits in the top ten. Notes on the study in general: Around 30 sequences, all CD8+ CDR3, were shared between patients and controls.

CDR1 and CDR2 from the germline V gene are SGHAT and FQNNGV. The CDR3 consists of 16 residues. After removal of 3 bases from V and 2 bases from J, the junction contained 6 bases not matched to a gene. Input material: sorted CD4+, CD8+, or CD8+CD57+ T cells (not recorded which) from PBMCs. The chain couples TRBV11-2 to TRBJ2-3, with 9 bases aligning to TRBD1. The TCR comes from a human donor with aplastic anemia. The CDR3 loop is CASSLRQGGDTDTQYF. CDR3 nucleotides: TGTGCCAGCAGCTTGCGACAGGGGGGAGACACAGATACGCAGTATTTT.